The next 8 T cell receptor beta chains were all read from a single sample in a study of cytomegalovirus exposure and HLA in healthy donors. PCR amplification relied on 60 Vbeta primers (plus 13 Jbeta primers). Here immunoSEQ multiplex PCR was the method, and the copy in TCRdb shows in-frame clones only, minus some. The table has about 170,000 clones, approximately 72% seen once; the top ten hold roughly 1.9%. What was sequenced was PBMCs. These receptors originate from a female donor in good health and CMV-seronegative.

CDR3 sequence: CASSWVQGSAGELFF. The DNA of the CDR3 is TGTGCCAGCAGCTGGGTACAGGGATCGGCCGGGGAGCTGTTTTTT. The chain has TRBV11-2 and TRBJ2-2; perhaps TRBD1 as D (6 bases). Per germline, CDR1 SGHAT and CDR2 FQNNGV. Trimming stripped 4 bases from V and 6 bases from J, with 15 bases between. The length of the CDR3 is 15 residues.

The V gene is TRBV7-8, the J gene TRBJ1-1; 10 positions match TRBD1. This CDR3 contains 17 residues. The germline CDR1 and CDR2 sequences are SGHVS and FQNEAQ. The ends lost 4 bases at V and 4 bases at J; junction bases unmatched: 12. CDR3 residues: CASSSRQGAMAGTEAFF. The CDR3 bases are TGTGCCAGCAGCTCCAGACAGGGGGCAATGGCGGGCACTGAAGCTTTCTTT.

This clone has a handful of counts. The chain couples TRBV7-6 to TRBJ2-1; 9 bases map to TRBD2. Germline V CDR1 and CDR2: SGHVS, FNYEAQ. This CDR3 contains 19 residues. Trimming removed 5 bases from V and 7 bases from J; junction bases left unmatched: 21. For the CDR3, the DNA is TGTGCCAGCAGCGGGTTTAGCGGGAGAGGGGTGGTGAGTGCGAATGAGCAGTTCTTC. Protein product: CASSGFSGRGVVSANEQFF.

The chain combines TRBV11-1 with TRBJ1-6, with 9 positions matching TRBD1. CDR3 length equals 15 residues. CDR1 and CDR2 (germline): SGHAT, FQDESV (reference sequence). With V trimmed by 8 bases and J by 6 bases, 8 bases remained unmatched. CDR3 loop: CASGRDRALNSPLHF. CDR3 DNA: TGTGCCAGCGGCCGGGACAGGGCCCTTAATTCACCCCTCCACTTT.

The J gene is TRBJ1-4, the V gene TRBV7-9; D might be TRBD1 (6 bases). The CDR3 totals 14 residues. Trimming shortened V by 3 bases and J by 7 bases, and 12 bases separated the two germline ends. The germline V gene encodes CDR1 SEHNR and CDR2 FQNEAQ (reference sequence). DNA of the CDR3: TGTGCCAGCAGCTTGTTGAGGGGGACTGAAAAACTGTTTTTT. As protein: CASSLLRGTEKLFF.

This clone was found once. V usage is TRBV29-1 and J usage is TRBJ2-7, with D possibly matching TRBD2 (5 bases). Trimming shortened V by 7 bases and J by 9 bases, and 7 bases separated the two germline ends. Looked up from germline, CDR1 is SQVTM and CDR2 is ANQGSEA. The CDR3 runs to 8 residues. This chain's CDR3 is CSAEGQYF. Written as DNA, the CDR3 is TGCAGCGCCGAGGGGCAGTACTTC.

The CDR3 spells CASSLEQGAYHEQYF. In DNA, the CDR3 is TGTGCCAGCAGCTTAGAACAGGGCGCTTATCACGAGCAGTACTTC. The chain is built from TRBV7-8 and TRBJ2-7, with D possibly matching TRBD1 (6 bases). V was clipped by 1 base and J by 5 bases, with 15 bases between them. The CDR3 is 15 amino acids. The germline V gene encodes CDR1 SGHVS and CDR2 FQNEAQ. The whole variable domain, filled in from reference TRBV7-8 and TRBJ2-7, reads GAGVSQSPRYKVAKRGQDVALRCDPISGHVSLFWYQQALGQGPEFLTYFQNEAQLDKSGLPSDRFFAERPEGSVSTLKIQRTQQEDSAVYLCASSLEQGAYHEQYFGPGTRLTVT.

V and J are TRBV11-3 and TRBJ2-1; tentatively, D is TRBD2 (5 bases). The CDR3 consists of 15 residues. Germline CDR1 is SGHNT and CDR2 is YENEEA. The V and J ends lost 0 bases and 4 bases respectively, with 10 bases between them. CDR3 coding DNA: TGTGCCAGCAGCTTAGACGGTGCGGGTTACAATGAGCAGTTCTTC. It codes for CASSLDGAGYNEQFF.